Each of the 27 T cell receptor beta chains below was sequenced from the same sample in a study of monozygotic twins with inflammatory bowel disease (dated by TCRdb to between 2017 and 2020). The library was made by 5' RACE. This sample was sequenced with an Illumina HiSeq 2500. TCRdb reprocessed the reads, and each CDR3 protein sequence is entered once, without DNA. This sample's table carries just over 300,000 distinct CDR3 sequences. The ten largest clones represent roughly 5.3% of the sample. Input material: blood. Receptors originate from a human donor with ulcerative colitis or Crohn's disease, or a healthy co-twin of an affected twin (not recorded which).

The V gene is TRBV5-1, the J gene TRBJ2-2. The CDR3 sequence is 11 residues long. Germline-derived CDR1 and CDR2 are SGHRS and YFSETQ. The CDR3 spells CASAETGELFF.

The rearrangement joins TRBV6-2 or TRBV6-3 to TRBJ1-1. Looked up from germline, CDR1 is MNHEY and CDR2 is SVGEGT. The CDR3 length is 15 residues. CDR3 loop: CASSYGRAENTEAFF.

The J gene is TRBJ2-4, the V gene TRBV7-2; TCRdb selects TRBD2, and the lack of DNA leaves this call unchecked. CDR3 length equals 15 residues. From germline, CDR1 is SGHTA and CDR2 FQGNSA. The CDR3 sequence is CASSLVTGAENIQYF.

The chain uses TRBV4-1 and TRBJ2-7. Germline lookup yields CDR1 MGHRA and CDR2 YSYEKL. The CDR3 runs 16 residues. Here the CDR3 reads CASSQKGGFPSHEQYF.

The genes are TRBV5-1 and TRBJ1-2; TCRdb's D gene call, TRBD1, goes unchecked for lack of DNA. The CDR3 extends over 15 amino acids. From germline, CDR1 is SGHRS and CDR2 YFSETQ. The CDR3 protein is CASSPNSRGPLSYTF.

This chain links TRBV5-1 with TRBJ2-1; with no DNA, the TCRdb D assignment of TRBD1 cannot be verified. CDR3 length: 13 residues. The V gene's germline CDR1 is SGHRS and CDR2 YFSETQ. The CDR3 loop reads CASSTGQRNEQFF. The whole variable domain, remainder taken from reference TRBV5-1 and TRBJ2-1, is KAGVTQTPRYLIKTRGQQVTLSCSPISGHRSVSWYQQTPGQGLQFLFEYFSETQRNKGNFPGRFSGRQFSNSRSEMNVSTLELGDSALYLCASSTGQRNEQFFGPGTRLTVL.

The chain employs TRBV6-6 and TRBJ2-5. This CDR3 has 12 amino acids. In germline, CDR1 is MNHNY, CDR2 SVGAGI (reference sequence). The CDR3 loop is CASSYSRETQYF.

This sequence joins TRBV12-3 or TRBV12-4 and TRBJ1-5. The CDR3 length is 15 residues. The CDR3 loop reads CASSFKGRANQPQHF.

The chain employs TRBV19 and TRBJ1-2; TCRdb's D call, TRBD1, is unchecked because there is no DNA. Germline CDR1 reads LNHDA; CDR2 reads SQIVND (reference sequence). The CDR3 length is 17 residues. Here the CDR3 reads CASRLRDRTTQSYGYTF.

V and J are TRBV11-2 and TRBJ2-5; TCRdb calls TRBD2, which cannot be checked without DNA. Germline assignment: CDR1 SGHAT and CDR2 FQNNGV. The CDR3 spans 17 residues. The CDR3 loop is CASSLRTSGSWSETQYF.

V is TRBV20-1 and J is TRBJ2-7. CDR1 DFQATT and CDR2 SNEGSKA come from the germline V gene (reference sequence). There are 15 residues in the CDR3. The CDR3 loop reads CSARVFQAGSYEQYF.

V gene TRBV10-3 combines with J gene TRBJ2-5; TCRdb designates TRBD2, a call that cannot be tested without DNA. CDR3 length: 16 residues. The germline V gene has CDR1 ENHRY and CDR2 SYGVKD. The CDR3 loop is CAISESMTEGGETQYF.

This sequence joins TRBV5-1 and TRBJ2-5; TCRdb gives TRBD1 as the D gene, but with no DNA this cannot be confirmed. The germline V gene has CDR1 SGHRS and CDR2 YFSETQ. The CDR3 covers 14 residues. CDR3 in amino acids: CASSFRGGEETQYF. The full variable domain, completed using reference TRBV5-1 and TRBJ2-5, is KAGVTQTPRYLIKTRGQQVTLSCSPISGHRSVSWYQQTPGQGLQFLFEYFSETQRNKGNFPGRFSGRQFSNSRSEMNVSTLELGDSALYLCASSFRGGEETQYFGPGTRLLVL.

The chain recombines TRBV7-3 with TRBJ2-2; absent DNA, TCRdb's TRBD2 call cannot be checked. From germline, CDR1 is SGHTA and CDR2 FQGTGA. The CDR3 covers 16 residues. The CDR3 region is CASSSRLAADTGELFF.

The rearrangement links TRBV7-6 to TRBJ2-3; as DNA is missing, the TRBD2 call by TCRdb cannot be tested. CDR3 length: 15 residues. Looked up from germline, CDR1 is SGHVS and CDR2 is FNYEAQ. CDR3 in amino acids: CASSPGGLAGDTQYF. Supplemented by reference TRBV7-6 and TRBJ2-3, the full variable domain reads GAGVSQSPRYKVTKRGQDVALRCDPISGHVSLYWYRQALGQGPEFLTYFNYEAQQDKSGLPNDRFSAERPEGSISTLTIQRTEQRDSAMYRCASSPGGLAGDTQYFGPGTRLTVL.

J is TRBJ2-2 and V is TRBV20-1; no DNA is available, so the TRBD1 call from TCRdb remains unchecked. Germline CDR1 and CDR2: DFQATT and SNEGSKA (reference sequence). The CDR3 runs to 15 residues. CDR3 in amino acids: CSARPRVPNTGELFF.

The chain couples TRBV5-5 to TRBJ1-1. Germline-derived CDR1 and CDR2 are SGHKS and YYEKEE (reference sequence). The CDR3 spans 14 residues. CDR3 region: CASRAAAGNPEAFF.

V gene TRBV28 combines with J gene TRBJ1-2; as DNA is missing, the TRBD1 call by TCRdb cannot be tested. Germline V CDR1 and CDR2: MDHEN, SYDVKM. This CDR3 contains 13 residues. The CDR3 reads CASSFGHSAGYTF.

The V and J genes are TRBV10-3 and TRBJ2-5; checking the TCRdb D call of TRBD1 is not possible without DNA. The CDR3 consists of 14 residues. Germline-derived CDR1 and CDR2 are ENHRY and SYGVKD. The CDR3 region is CAISERRDGETQYF.

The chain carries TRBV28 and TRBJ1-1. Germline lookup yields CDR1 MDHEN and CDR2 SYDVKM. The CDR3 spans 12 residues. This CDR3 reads CASSLDRAEAFF.

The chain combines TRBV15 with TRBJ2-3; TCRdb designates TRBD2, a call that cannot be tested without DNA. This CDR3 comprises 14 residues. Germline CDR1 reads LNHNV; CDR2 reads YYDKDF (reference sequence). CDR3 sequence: CATSILGGADTQYF.

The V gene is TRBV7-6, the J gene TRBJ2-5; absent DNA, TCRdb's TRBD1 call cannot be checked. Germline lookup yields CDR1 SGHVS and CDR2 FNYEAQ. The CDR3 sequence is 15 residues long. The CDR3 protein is CASSRSQDRVETQYF.

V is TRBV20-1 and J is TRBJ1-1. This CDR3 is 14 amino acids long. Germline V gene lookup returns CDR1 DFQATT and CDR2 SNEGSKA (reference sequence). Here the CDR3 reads CSARGPVTRLEAFF.

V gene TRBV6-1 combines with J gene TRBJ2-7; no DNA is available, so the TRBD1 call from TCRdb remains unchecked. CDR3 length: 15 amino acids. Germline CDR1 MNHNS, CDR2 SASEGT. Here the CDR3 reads CASSPYGTGTFEQYF.

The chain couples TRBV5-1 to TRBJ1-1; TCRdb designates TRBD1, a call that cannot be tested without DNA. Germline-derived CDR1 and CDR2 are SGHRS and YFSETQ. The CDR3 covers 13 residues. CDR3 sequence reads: CASSTTPNTEAFF.

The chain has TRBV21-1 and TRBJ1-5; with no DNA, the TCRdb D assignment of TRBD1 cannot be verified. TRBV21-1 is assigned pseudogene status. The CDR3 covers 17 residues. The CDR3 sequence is CASSKESNRDSNQSQHF.

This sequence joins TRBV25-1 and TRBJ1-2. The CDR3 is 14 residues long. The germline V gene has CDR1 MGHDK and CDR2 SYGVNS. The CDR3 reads CASSELGASYGYTF.